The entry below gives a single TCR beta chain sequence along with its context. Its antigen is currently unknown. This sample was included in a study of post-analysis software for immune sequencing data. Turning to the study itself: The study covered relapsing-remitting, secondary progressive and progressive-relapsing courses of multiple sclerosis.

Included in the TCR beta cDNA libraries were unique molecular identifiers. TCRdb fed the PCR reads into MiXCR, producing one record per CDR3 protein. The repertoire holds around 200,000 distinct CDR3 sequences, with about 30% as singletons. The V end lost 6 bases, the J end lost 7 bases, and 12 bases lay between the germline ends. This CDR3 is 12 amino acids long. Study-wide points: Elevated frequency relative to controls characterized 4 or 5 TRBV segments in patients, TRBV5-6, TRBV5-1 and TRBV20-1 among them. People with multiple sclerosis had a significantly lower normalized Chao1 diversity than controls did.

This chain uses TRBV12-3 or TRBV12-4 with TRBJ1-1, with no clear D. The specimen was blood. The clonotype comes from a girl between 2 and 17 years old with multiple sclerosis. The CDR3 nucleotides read TGTGCCAGCAGCCCTGGCCTTAATGAAGCTTTCTTT. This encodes CASSPGLNEAFF.